This T cell receptor (beta chain) emerged from a study of identical twins listed by TCRdb under 2016. Background on the whole study: To test whether fetal clonotypes persist, the study used deep sequencing on TCR alpha and beta repertoires from monozygotic twins, unrelated adults of various ages, and cord blood. Replicate twin experiments were performed at different times using different library preparation protocols to rule out contamination. Study-wide conclusions, independent of this receptor: In monozygotic twins, out-of-frame TCR alpha sharing was systematically underestimated by recombination models, although the models agreed with sharing between unrelated individuals. Invariant T cells such as MAIT and iNKT could partly confound zero-insertion analyses, though diverse VJ usage argued against this for most clonotypes. In beta out-of-frame sequences, excess twin sharing was weaker, because having fewer shared sequences lowered the signal-to-noise ratio. Because the same donors could not be followed over many years, conclusions were based on cross-sectional statistical analysis. Out-of-frame TCR alpha sequences shared between twins showed an excess of low generation-probability sequences compared with coincidental sharing between unrelated individuals. Fewer insertions were carried by abundant cord blood beta clonotypes; a weaker similar trend was observed in young adult naive repertoires, while no such trend was observed in memory repertoires.

Every donor in the study was a healthy Caucasian. The twin cohort consisted of three pairs of female monozygotic twins, all aged 18 to 29 years. CD4+ and CD8+ T cell populations were isolated with positive isolation kits from Invitrogen. The CDR3 measures 15 amino acids from cysteine to phenylalanine. Only the CDR3 region is kept as DNA, spanning 45 bases read in frame from base 1. V and J lose 2 bases and 2 bases, and a span of 10 bases separates them. In the germline V gene, CDR1 corresponds to KGHSH and CDR2 to LQKENI. The receptor library was made with 5' RACE. These reads were obtained on an Illumina HiSeq 2000. A universal primer binding site was added through template switching, and the final cDNA carried a unique molecular identifier so that TCR cDNA molecules could be counted accurately. Specific primers in the conserved constant-segment region were used to synthesize first-strand cDNA for the TCR alpha and beta chains. To control for contamination, every cDNA library was double barcoded, receiving both a SMART-Mk sample barcode and Illumina barcodes. Two successive PCR steps introduced TruSeq adapter sequences along with Illumina sample barcodes. Sequencing of the TCR alpha and beta cDNA libraries was done on the Illumina HiSeq platform using custom primers. As for the original processing: Raw reads were processed with MiGEC to extract unique molecular identifiers, and MiXCR was used to determine CDR3 positions. Recombination models were inferred per individual with the repgenHMM and IGoR tools using an EM algorithm. The analysis of shared clonotypes was done with the tcR package in R, with sharing normalized by the product of cloneset sizes. To study raw recombination without the effects of thymic and clonal selection, out-of-frame nonproductive sequences were analyzed. TCRdb's own reprocessing of the public reads used fastp at Q25 and MiXCR and kept productive beta chains. Rows merge per CDR3 protein into single entries with the most common DNA and genes. These V and J calls derive from TCRdb rather than the authors' analysis. Here the sample has under 500,000 distinct CDR3 sequences; more than 13% occur a single time. The ten largest clones add up to approximately 0.98% of the sample.

This clonotype was counted between two and nine times. Its antigen remains unidentified. No clone much larger than this one lies a single base away; base qualities are absent. This same sample was also part of a study on yellow fever vaccine responses in identical twins. The other study reports the following: According to the authors, the vaccine-induced T cell response in identical twins seemed to be partly convergent and partly specific to each individual. In identical twins, the study followed T cell clones that responded to the vaccine with precision.

Sequences were obtained from CD4+ T cells sorted from blood. The V gene is TRBV18 and the J gene is TRBJ1-5; the best D guess is TRBD1, with 5 bases matching. This receptor was obtained from a woman aged 18-30 years in good health. The bases are TGTGCCAGCTCACCAGAAGGGGCCGGCAATCAGCCCCAGCATTTT. Translated, it reads CASSPEGAGNQPQHF.